The next 4 T cell receptor beta chains were all read from a single sample in a study of tumor-infiltrating lymphocytes in primary liver carcinoma. The input was approximately 500 ng total RNA; TCR beta cDNA was made from it with a constant-region primer. Slightly modified ARM-PCR with three nested multiplex PCR rounds yielded TCR beta libraries. The first two PCR rounds used TRBV1-TRBV30 primers with a Cbeta primer, around 10 cycles each. TCRdb recomputed calls from the multiplex PCR reads with MiXCR, one row per CDR3 protein. This sample yields fewer than 85,000 distinct CDR3 sequences, of which under 75% are seen a single time; roughly 28% belongs to the top ten. Each 20-30 mg portion of unsorted bulk tissue served as the source for co-extraction of RNA and DNA. The sample taken for sequencing was tumor-adjacent normal liver tissue. Every receptor here comes from a man aged 35-49 years with primary liver carcinoma and hepatitis B virus infection.

This clonotype was detected once. The CDR3 carries no conserved terminal phenylalanine or tryptophan, so it likely arises from a read error. Because the CDR3's place on the DNA is in doubt, the DNA is left out and the CDR3 is given as listed by TCRdb. This chain connects TRBV29-1 to TRBJ2-5; TRBD1 is the table's D call and was not checked against the DNA. Germline V gene data show CDR1 as SQVTM and CDR2 as ANQGSEA. The CDR3 region is 12 residues in length, termini included. The CDR3 sequence: CSVLTGMETQYL.

On this clonotype itself: Given a much more abundant clone one base away, this may be a read error. The V and J genes are TRBV29-1 and TRBJ1-2; D uncertain. The CDR3 consists of 17 residues. Germline CDR1 is SQVTM and CDR2 is ANQGSEA. Trimming shortened V by 0 bases and J by 4 bases, and 21 bases separated the two germline ends. In DNA form, the CDR3 reads TGCAGCGTTGAAGATCTTACGTCGGAGTTGCGGGGCTATGGCTACACCTTC. It encodes CSVEDLTSELRGYGYTF.

The chain carries TRBV9 and TRBJ2-7; 7 bases are a match to TRBD2. The CDR3 totals 15 residues. The germline V gene encodes CDR1 SGDLS and CDR2 YYNGEE. V dropped 4 bases and J dropped 7; count of bases not matched to a gene: 14. The CDR3 DNA follows: TGTGCCAGCAGCCCTACTAACGGGAGGATTGGTGAGCAGTACTTC. It is translated as CASSPTNGRIGEQYF.

This clonotype has a handful of counts. Just one base apart from a much larger clone, this may be a read error. The chain joins TRBV13 to TRBJ1-1; D unresolved. Trimming took off 0 bases at V and 5 bases at J, with 10 bases between the two ends. CDR1 PRHDT and CDR2 FYEKMQ come from the germline V gene (reference sequence). The CDR3 sequence is 14 residues long. Here the CDR3 reads CASSLGGKGTEAFF. The CDR3 DNA reads TGTGCCAGCAGCTTAGGGGGGAAGGGTACTGAAGCTTTCTTT.